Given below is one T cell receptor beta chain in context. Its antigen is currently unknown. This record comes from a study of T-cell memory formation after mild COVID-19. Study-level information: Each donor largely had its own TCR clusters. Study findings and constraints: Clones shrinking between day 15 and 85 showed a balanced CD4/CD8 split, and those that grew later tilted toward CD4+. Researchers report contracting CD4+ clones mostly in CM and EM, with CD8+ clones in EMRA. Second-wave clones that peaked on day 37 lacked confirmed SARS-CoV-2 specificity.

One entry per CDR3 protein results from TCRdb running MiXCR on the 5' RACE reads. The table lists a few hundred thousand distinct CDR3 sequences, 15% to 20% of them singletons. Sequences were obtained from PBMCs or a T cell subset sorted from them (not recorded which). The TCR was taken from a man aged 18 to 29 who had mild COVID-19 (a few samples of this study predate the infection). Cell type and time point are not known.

This CDR3 reads CASSQGYDPRISYEQYV. DNA for the CDR3: TGCGCCAGCAGTCAGGGGTACGACCCCAGAATATCCTACGAGCAGTACGTC. This chain links TRBV23-1 with TRBJ2-7; D is uncertain. TRBV23-1 is identified as an open reading frame with a role that is uncertain. Between the trimmed V and J ends, which lost 3 bases and 1 base, there was a span of 19 bases. This CDR3 is built from 17 residues.